A selection of T cell receptor beta chains follows, all from one sample in a study of long-term antiretroviral therapy in people with HIV. Using immunoSEQ multiplex PCR, the repertoire was profiled, and TCRdb retains in-frame clones only, with some absent. This table has more than 35,000 clones, over 90% appearing once. Sequencing used unsorted PBMCs, obtained 3.7 years after starting antiretroviral therapy. These receptors originate from a woman aged 45 to 65 with HIV. CDR3s include the opening cysteine and the closing phenylalanine or tryptophan. Fields, in order: D gene, clone size, V gene, CDR3 protein. D genes are given only for firm matches. Expanded clones are given a class, and other clones once, few, many or no size at all.

>-|once|TRBV7-6
CASSLAAGRVAADTQYF
>TRBD2|-|TRBV5-4
CASSLRGTSGGETQYF
>TRBD1|-|TRBV5-6
CASSSFRDRDSYEQYF
>-|once|TRBV2
CASSEGDLSKQYF
>TRBD2|-|TRBV27
CASSLRRGGNEQFF
>-|once|TRBV7-9
CASSGSGSGYNSPLHF
>-|-|TRBV2
CASSVIRQTNYGYTF
>-|-|TRBV19
CASSKTATANYGYTF
>TRBD1|-|TRBV7-9
CASSFTGTGDGELFF
>TRBD1|-|TRBV7-2
CASSFQGDTEAFF
>-|-|TRBV2
CASSEEGGFWTEAFF
>TRBD2|-|TRBV6-4
CASSGELAGGLNEQFF
>TRBD1|-|TRBV14
CASSHFGQVNGYTF
>TRBD2|-|TRBV5-3
CARSSPPGTSLDQETQYF
>-|-|TRBV4-2
CASSERLGGYEQYF
>-|-|TRBV10-2
CASSEINEKLFF
>-|-|TRBV7-2
CASSLGQNQPQHF
>-|-|TRBV5-1
CASRLRYRPYSPLHF
>TRBD1|-|TRBV7-1
CASSSGQPNTEAFF
>-|-|TRBV19
CASSISSVGVNTEAFF
>-|-|TRBV2
CASSEAQEDTQYF
>-|-|TRBV6-4
CASSADGGSHQPQHF
>TRBD1|-|TRBV29-1
CSVGGLTGVEQYF
>TRBD1|-|TRBV7-3
CASSTAAGGNTGELFF
>-|-|TRBV4-2
CASSRQVQETQYF
>-|-|TRBV6-4
CASSDVTGRGCNQPQHF
>TRBD1|-|TRBV27
CASRLTGPGEKLFF
>-|-|TRBV7-2
CASSSIAMLRDF
>TRBD2|-|TRBV29-1
CSVDVGSGGSGELFF
>TRBD1|-|TRBV7-8
CASSSGTGSSYEQYF
>TRBD1|-|TRBV5-4
CASSRQGNTGELFF
>-|-|TRBV5-4
CASSLDGTEAFF
>TRBD2|-|TRBV9
CASSVPTSGGASVDTGELFF
>-|-|TRBV10-3
CAISEGPGSADTQYF
>TRBD1|-|TRBV7-3
CASSLLGGRTGELFF
>-|-|TRBV4-2
CASSQDGGGSNYGYTF
>-|-|TRBV30
CAWSGDDSPLHF
>-|once|TRBV6-5
CASSYSDPGDSPLHF
>TRBD1|-|TRBV29-1
CSATGAGGYTF
>-|-|TRBV7-9
CASSLSTSLYGYTF
>-|-|TRBV6-4
CASTHRGVLRREQYF
>-|-|TRBV5-4
CASSWKSGSSGNTIYF
>-|-|TRBV27
CASQNGKGGDEQFF
>-|-|TRBV9
CASSREDYSNQPQHF
>-|-|TRBV5-1
CASSLSGGSYNSPLHF
>-|once|TRBV5-6
CASSVMFPGASGANVLTF
>TRBD1|-|TRBV5-1
CASSPLTGEAFF
>-|-|TRBV6-1
CASRATGTSYEQYF
>-|-|TRBV4-3
CASSQDRGPYGYTF
>TRBD1|-|TRBV10-3
CAISDLGQGHQPQHF
>-|once|TRBV19
CASGLVGSYEQYF
>-|-|TRBV7-9
CASSLDSREAFF
>-|-|TRBV2
CASSVEVSNQPQHF
>TRBD2|-|TRBV6-5
CASSYERGPYEQYF
>-|-|TRBV7-3
CASSLTQGAEAFF
>-|-|TRBV2
CASSGGRGEKLFF
>-|-|TRBV7-2
CASGEGSGPQHF
>TRBD1|-|TRBV5-6
CASSSRFKGGFGTDTQYF
>-|-|TRBV6-1
CASSEHEGGGRQPQHF